These 3 T cell receptor beta chains were sequenced from one sample in a study of early T cells in non-severe SARS-CoV-2 infection. One entry per CDR3 protein, called by TCRdb with MiXCR from the 5' RACE reads. This sample has about 35,000 distinct CDR3 sequences, with about 5.2% found just once. The sample in question was whole blood, obtained at baseline. The receptors here all came from an adult who was a healthcare worker with PCR-confirmed SARS-CoV-2 infection or an uninfected control (not recorded which).

This clonotype was detected ten times or more. V is TRBV28 and J is TRBJ2-1; the D gene is possibly TRBD1 (5 bases). The V gene lost 2 bases and the J gene lost 15 bases, with 17 bases spanning the gap. Germline V CDR1 and CDR2: MDHEN, SYDVKM. The CDR3 spans 13 residues. The CDR3 reads CASSLPSQGWLFF. CDR3 nucleotide sequence: TGTGCCAGCAGTTTACCTTCTCAGGGCTGGCTGTTCTTC. Full variable domain (outside the CDR3, taken from reference TRBV28 and TRBJ2-1): DVKVTQSSRYLVKRTGEKVFLECVQDMDHENMFWYRQDPGLGLRLIYFSYDVKMKEKGDIPEGYSVSREKKERFSLILESASTNQTSMYLCASSLPSQGWLFFGPGTRLTVL.

This clonotype was seen repeatedly, ten times or more. The rearrangement uses TRBV7-8 and TRBJ2-5; D remains ambiguous. Germline V gene lookup returns CDR1 SGHVS and CDR2 FQNEAQ. The CDR3 totals 15 residues. Trimming took 5 bases from V and 7 from J, leaving 20 bases between them. The CDR3 region is CASSPGPETGGTQYF. For the CDR3, the DNA is TGTGCCAGCAGCCCAGGCCCGGAAACGGGCGGGACCCAGTACTTC. Full variable domain (outside the CDR3, taken from reference TRBV7-8 and TRBJ2-5): GAGVSQSPRYKVAKRGQDVALRCDPISGHVSLFWYQQALGQGPEFLTYFQNEAQLDKSGLPSDRFFAERPEGSVSTLKIQRTQQEDSAVYLCASSPGPETGGTQYFGPGTRLLVL.

This clonotype has a count of ten or more. This chain joins TRBV27 and TRBJ1-3; no firm D call. CDR1 and CDR2 from the germline V gene are MNHEY and SMNVEV (reference sequence). CDR3 length: 16 amino acids. Trimming took off 4 bases at V and 0 bases at J, with 13 bases between the two ends. CDR3 loop: CASSSSGPTSGNTIYF. The CDR3 DNA reads TGTGCCAGCAGTTCCTCAGGCCCAACCTCTGGAAACACCATATATTTT.